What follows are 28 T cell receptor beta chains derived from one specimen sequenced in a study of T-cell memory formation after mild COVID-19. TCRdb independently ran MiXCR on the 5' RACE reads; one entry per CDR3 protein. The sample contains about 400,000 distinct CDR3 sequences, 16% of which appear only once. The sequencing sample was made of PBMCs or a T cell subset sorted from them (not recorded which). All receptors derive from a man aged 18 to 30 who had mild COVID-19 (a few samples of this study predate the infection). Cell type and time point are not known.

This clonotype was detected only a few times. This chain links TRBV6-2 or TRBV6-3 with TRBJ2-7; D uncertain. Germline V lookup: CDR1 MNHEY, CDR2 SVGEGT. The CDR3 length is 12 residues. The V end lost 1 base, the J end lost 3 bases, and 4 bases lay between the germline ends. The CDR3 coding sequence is TGTGCCAGCAGTTACTGGAGCTACGAGCAGTACTTC. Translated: CASSYWSYEQYF.

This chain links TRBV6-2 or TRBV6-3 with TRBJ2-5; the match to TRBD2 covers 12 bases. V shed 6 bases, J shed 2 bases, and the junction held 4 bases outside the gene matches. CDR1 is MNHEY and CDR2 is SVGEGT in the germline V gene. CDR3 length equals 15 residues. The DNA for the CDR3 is TGTGCCAGCAGAAGCGGACTAGCGGGACAAGAGACCCAGTACTTC. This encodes CASRSGLAGQETQYF.

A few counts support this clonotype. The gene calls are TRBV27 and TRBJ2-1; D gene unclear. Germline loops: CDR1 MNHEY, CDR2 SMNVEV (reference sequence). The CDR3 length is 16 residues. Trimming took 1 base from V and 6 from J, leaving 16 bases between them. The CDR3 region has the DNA TGTGCCAGCAGTTTATACTTCGGGCAGGTCATCAATGAGCAGTTCTTC. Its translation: CASSLYFGQVINEQFF.

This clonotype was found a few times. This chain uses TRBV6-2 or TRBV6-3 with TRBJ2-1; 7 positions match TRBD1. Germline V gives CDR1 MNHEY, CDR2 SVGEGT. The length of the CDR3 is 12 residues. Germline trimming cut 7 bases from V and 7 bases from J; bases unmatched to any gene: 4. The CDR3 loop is CASNYRGNEQFF. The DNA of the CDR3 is TGTGCCAGCAACTACAGGGGAAATGAGCAGTTCTTC.

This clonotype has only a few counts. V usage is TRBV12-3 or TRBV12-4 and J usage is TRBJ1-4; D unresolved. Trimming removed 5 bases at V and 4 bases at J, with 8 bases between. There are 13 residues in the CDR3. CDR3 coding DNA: TGTGCCAGCAGTAACGGATTTAATGAAAAACTGTTTTTT. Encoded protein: CASSNGFNEKLFF.

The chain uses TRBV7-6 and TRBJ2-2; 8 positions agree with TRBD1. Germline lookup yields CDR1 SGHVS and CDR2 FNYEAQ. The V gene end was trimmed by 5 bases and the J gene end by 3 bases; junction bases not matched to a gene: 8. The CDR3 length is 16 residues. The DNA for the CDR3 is TGTGCCAGCAGCCCGACGACAGGGGCGTACACCGGGGAGCTGTTTTTT. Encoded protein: CASSPTTGAYTGELFF. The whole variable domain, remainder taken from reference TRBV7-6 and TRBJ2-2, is GAGVSQSPRYKVTKRGQDVALRCDPISGHVSLYWYRQALGQGPEFLTYFNYEAQQDKSGLPNDRFSAERPEGSISTLTIQRTEQRDSAMYRCASSPTTGAYTGELFFGEGSRLTVL.

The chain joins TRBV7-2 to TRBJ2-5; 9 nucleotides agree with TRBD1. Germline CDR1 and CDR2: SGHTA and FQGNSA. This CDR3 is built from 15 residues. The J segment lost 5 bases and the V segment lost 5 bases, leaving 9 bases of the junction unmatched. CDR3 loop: CASSQAGQGAETQYF. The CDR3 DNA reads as TGTGCCAGCAGCCAAGCGGGACAGGGAGCCGAGACCCAGTACTTC.

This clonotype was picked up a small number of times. DNA of the CDR3: TGTGCCAGCAGCTTAGCGCGTAGCGGGGGTTACAATGAGCAGTTCTTC. Translation: CASSLARSGGYNEQFF. J is TRBJ2-1 and V is TRBV7-9, with 9 bases aligning to TRBD2. This CDR3 region has 16 residues. V lost 0 bases to trimming and J lost 4 bases; unmatched junction nucleotides: 4. CDR1 SEHNR and CDR2 FQNEAQ come from the germline V gene (reference sequence). The whole variable domain, filled in from reference TRBV7-9 and TRBJ2-1, reads DTGVSQNPRHKITKRGQNVTFRCDPISEHNRLYWYRQTLGQGPEFLTYFQNEAQLEKSRLLSDRFSAERPKGSFSTLEIQRTEQGDSAMYLCASSLARSGGYNEQFFGPGTRLTVL.

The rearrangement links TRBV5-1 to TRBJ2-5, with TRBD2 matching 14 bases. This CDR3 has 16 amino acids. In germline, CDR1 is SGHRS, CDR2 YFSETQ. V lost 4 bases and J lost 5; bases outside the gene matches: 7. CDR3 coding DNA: TGCGCCAGCAGCACGGGACTAGCGGGGGCTTGGGAGACCCAGTACTTC. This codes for CASSTGLAGAWETQYF.

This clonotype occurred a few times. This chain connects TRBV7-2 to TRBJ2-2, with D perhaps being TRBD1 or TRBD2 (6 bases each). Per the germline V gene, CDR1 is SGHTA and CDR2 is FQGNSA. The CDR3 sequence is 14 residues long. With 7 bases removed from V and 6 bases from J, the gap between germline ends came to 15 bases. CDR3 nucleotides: TGTGCCAGCACCATTATGGGGGGCTCCGGGGAGCTGTTTTTT. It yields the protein CASTIMGGSGELFF.

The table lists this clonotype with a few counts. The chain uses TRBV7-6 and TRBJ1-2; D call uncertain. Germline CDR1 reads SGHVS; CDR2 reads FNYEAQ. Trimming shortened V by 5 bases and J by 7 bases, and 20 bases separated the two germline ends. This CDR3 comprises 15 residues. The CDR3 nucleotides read TGTGCCAGCAGCCCTGGTAGAGGTGGATTAAGTGGCTACACCTTC. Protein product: CASSPGRGGLSGYTF.

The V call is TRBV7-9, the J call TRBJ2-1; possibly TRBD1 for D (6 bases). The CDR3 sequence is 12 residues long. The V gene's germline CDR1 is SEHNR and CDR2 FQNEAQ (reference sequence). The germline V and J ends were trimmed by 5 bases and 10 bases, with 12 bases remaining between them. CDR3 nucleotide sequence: TGTGCCAGCAGCCCCCCCGGGACAGAGCAGTTCTTC. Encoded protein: CASSPPGTEQFF.

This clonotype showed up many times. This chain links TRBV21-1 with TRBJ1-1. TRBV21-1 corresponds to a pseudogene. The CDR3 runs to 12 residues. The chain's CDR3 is CARQLKRTEAFF. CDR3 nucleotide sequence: TGTGCCAGACAACTTAAAAGGACTGAAGCTTTCTTT.

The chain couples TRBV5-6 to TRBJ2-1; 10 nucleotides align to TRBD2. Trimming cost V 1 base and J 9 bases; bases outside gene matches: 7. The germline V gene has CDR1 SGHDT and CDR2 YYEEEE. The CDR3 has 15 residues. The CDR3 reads CASSLRLAGVAEQFF. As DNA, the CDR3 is TGTGCCAGCAGCTTGAGGCTAGCGGGAGTAGCTGAGCAGTTCTTC.

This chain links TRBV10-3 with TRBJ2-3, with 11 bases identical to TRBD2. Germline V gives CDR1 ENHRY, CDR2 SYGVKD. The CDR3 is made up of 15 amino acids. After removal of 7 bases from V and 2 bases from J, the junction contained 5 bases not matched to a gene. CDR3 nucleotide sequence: TGTGCCATCAAAGTAGCGGGGGGGAACACAGATACGCAGTATTTT. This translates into CAIKVAGGNTDTQYF.

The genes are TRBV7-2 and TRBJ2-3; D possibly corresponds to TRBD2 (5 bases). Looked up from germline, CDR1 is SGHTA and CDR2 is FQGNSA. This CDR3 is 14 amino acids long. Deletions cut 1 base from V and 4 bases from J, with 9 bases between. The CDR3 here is CASSLVLAADTQYF. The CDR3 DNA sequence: TGTGCCAGCAGCTTAGTTCTAGCTGCAGATACGCAGTATTTT.

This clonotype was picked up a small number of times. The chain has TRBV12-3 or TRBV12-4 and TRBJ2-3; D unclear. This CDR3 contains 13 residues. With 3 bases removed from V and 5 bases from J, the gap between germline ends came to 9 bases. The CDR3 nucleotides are TGTGCCAGCAGTTTTTACGGGTTAGATACGCAGTATTTT. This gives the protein CASSFYGLDTQYF.

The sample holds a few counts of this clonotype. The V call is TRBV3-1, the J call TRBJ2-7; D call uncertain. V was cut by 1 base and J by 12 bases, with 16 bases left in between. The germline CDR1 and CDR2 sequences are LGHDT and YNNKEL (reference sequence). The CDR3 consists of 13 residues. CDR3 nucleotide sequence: TGTGCCAGCAGCCAAGGGGTAGGCTTCCACCCGTACTTC. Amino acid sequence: CASSQGVGFHPYF.

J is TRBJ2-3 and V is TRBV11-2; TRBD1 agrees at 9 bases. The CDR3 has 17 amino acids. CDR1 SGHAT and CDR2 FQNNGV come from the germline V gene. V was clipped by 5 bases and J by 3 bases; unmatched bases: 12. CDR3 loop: CASSHGQGPMWTDTQYF. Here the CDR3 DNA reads TGTGCCAGCAGCCATGGACAGGGGCCCATGTGGACAGATACGCAGTATTTT.

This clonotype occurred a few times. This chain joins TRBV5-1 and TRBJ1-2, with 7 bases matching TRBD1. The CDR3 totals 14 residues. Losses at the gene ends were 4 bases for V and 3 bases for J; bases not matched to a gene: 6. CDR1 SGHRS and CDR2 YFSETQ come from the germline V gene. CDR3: CASSPGQSDYGYTF. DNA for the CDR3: TGCGCCAGCAGCCCGGGACAGTCAGACTATGGCTACACCTTC.

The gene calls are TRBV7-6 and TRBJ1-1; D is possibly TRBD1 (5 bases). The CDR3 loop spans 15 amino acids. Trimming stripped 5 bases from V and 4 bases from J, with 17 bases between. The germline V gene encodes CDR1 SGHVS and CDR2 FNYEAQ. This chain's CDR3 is CASSLRDGAGTEAFF. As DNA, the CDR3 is TGTGCCAGCAGCCTTAGGGACGGGGCGGGCACTGAAGCTTTCTTT.

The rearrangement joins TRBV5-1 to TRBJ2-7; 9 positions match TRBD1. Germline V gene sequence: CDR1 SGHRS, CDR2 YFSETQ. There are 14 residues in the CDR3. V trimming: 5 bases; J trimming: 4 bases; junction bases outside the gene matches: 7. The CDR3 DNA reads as TGCGCCAGCAGTCTCGGACAGGGGTCGTACGAGCAGTACGTC. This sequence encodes CASSLGQGSYEQYV.

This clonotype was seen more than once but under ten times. The CDR3 region has the DNA TGTGCCAGCAGCTGGGGCGTAGAAGATCAGCCCCAGCATTTT. It translates to CASSWGVEDQPQHF. V and J are TRBV3-1 and TRBJ1-5; perhaps TRBD1 as D (5 bases). CDR1 LGHDT and CDR2 YNNKEL come from the germline V gene (reference sequence). CDR3 size: 14 residues. Trimming took off 5 bases at V and 5 bases at J, with 13 bases between the two ends.

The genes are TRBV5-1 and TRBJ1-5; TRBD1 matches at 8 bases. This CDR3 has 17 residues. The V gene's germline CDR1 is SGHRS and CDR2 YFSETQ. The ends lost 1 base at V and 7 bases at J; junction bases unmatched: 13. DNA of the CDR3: TGCGCCAGCAGCTTGAGGGCCGCAGGGGGCGTGGGGCAGCCCCAGCATTTT. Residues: CASSLRAAGGVGQPQHF. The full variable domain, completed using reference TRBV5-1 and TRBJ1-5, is KAGVTQTPRYLIKTRGQQVTLSCSPISGHRSVSWYQQTPGQGLQFLFEYFSETQRNKGNFPGRFSGRQFSNSRSEMNVSTLELGDSALYLCASSLRAAGGVGQPQHFGDGTRLSIL.

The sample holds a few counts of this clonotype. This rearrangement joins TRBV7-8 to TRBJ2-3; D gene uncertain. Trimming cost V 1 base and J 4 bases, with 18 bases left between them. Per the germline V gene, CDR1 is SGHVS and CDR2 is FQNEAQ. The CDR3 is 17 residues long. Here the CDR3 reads CASSLEAYRSVSDTQYF. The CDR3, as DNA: TGTGCCAGCAGCTTAGAGGCTTATAGGAGCGTCTCAGATACGCAGTATTTT.

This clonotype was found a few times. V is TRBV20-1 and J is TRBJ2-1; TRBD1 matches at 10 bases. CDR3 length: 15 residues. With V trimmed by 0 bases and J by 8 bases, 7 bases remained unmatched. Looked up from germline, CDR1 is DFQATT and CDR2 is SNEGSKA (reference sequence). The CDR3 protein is CSARDTRQGADEQFF. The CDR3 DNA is TGCAGTGCTAGAGATACCAGACAGGGGGCCGATGAGCAGTTCTTC.

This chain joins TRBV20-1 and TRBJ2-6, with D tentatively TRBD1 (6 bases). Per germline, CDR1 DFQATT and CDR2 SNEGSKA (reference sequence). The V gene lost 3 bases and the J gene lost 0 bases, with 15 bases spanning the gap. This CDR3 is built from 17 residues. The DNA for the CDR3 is TGCAGTGCTAGTTCGGGACATTCGTCCTCTGGGGCCAACGTCCTGACTTTC. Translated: CSASSGHSSSGANVLTF.

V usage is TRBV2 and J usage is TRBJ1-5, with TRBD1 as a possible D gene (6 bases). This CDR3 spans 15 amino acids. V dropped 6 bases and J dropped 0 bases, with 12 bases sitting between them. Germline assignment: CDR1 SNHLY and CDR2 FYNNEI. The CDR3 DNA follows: TGTGCCAGCAGCCCCGGACAGAATAGCAATCAGCCCCAGCATTTT. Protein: CASSPGQNSNQPQHF. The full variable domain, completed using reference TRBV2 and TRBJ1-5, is EPEVTQTPSHQVTQMGQEVILRCVPISNHLYFYWYRQILGQKVEFLVSFYNNEISEKSEIFDDQFSVERPDGSNFTLKIRSTKLEDSAMYFCASSPGQNSNQPQHFGDGTRLSIL.